This record covers a single T cell receptor (beta chain). Its antigen remains undetermined. Base qualities were left out, and no much larger clone turns up one base away. Whole blood was collected in K2EDTA tubes by collaborating institutions according to the institutions' own protocols. For TCRbeta analysis, collaborators shipped samples as frozen whole blood, isolated PBMCs, or DNA extracted from either of those sample types. Sequences SNHLY (CDR1) and FYNNEI (CDR2) are obtained from the germline V gene. V is shortened by 6 bases, J by 9 bases, and the region joining them spans 12 bases. Its CDR3 holds 12 amino acids, cysteine through phenylalanine. The entry retains the CDR3 DNA only, 36 bases that are in frame from base 1. This sample is drawn from a study of blood T cell repertoires in COVID-19 (dated by TCRdb to about 2020). In the study overall: Samples covering the acute and convalescent phases of COVID-19 were provided by collaborators in the United States, Italy and Spain. The material from the prospective study consisted of cDNA or gDNA derived from T cells, B-cell-depleted T cells, or PBMCs. Subjects who had been exposed to COVID-19, were actively infected with it, or had recovered from it provided the deeply sampled blood TCRbeta repertoires that made up the dataset. The repertoires were made available in a free public database intended to serve as a resource for research on the immune response to SARS-CoV-2. The samples were drawn from the first 160 participants of the ongoing ImmuneRACE study and from some 1,300 subjects provided by 6 global collaborators. The sample metadata nearly always contained a de-identified subject ID, COVID-19 status, age in years and sex. Where available, HLA class I and class II types were taken from metadata supplied by the sample provider and were not determined by assay-based typing.

TCRbeta CDR3 regions were amplified from genomic DNA by means of the immunoSEQ Assay, a bias-controlled multiplex PCR. Concerning the study's data processing: Nucleated cell counts per sample were estimated from amplification of reference gene primers within the assay. Sequence reads were collapsed and filtered to measure the absolute abundance of every unique TCRbeta CDR3 rearrangement. For each sample, productive Simpson clonality was calculated by taking the square root of Simpson's diversity index across productive rearrangements. TCRdb's version of the immuneACCESS table is confined to in-frame rearrangements and falls short of the full clone set. An unresolved V gene accounts for under half of the shortfall where checked; the remainder is of unknown origin. The V and J calls and clone size are taken from that table; D and trimming were inferred from the DNA. This sample comprises about 190,000 clones, about 77% of them detected only once. Jointly, the top ten make up around 2.8% of the sample.

Study-wide conclusions, independent of this receptor: The quantity of clinical and demographic metadata differed by source and by participant and was supplied without curation.

What was sequenced was peripheral blood. The chain employs TRBV2 and TRBJ2-1, and the D gene may be TRBD2, 6 bases matching. This sequence was found in a woman aged 80 or older with active or convalescent COVID-19. The nucleotides are TGTGCCAGCAGCGCGGGACCCACTGAGCAGTTCTTC. Translated, this gives CASSAGPTEQFF. The reference TRBV2 and TRBJ2-1 proteins fill in what lies around the CDR3, so the full variable domain reads EPEVTQTPSHQVTQMGQEVILRCVPISNHLYFYWYRQILGQKVEFLVSFYNNEISEKSEIFDDQFSVERPDGSNFTLKIRSTKLEDSAMYFCASSAGPTEQFFGPGTRLTVL.